Listed here are 13 T cell receptor beta chains from one sample, sequenced in a study of monozygotic twins with inflammatory bowel disease. Each CDR3 protein gets one entry in TCRdb, which reprocessed the 5' RACE reads and gives no DNA. The sample has about 450,000 distinct CDR3 sequences. Sequences were obtained from blood. The receptor set was obtained from a human donor with ulcerative colitis or Crohn's disease, or a healthy co-twin of an affected twin (not recorded which).

V is TRBV7-2 and J is TRBJ2-7; TCRdb returns TRBD2, unconfirmable since there is no DNA. The germline CDR1 and CDR2 sequences are SGHTA and FQGNSA. This CDR3 region has 15 residues. The CDR3 spells CASRPPGLAMGEQYF.

The rearrangement joins TRBV18 to TRBJ2-1; TCRdb's D gene call, TRBD1, goes unchecked for lack of DNA. The CDR3 is 16 amino acids. Germline V gene lookup returns CDR1 KGHSH and CDR2 LQKENI. The CDR3: CASSPPTGTGGGEQFF.

This chain uses TRBV4-2 with TRBJ2-1; the TCRdb D gene call, TRBD2, has no DNA to confirm it. The CDR3 extends over 15 amino acids. The germline gives CDR1 LGHNA, CDR2 YNFKEQ. The CDR3 protein is CASSQEREAYNEQFF.

V is TRBV5-1 and J is TRBJ2-5; as DNA is missing, the TRBD2 call by TCRdb cannot be tested. The length of the CDR3 is 15 residues. Per germline, CDR1 SGHRS and CDR2 YFSETQ. The CDR3 region is CASSLFAGLEETQYF.

The genes are TRBV7-3 and TRBJ2-1. The CDR3 runs 13 residues. Germline-derived CDR1 and CDR2 are SGHTA and FQGTGA. The CDR3 here is CASSLMAYNEQFF.

The CDR3 spells CASSPPYGEGGTYEQYF. The rearrangement uses TRBV5-1 and TRBJ2-7; there is no DNA to check the TCRdb D call of TRBD2. CDR1 SGHRS and CDR2 YFSETQ come from the germline V gene. The CDR3 is 17 residues long.

The gene calls are TRBV4-2 and TRBJ2-5; lacking DNA, the TRBD1 call made by TCRdb goes unchecked. This CDR3 is built from 13 residues. CDR1 is LGHNA and CDR2 is YNFKEQ in the germline V gene. CDR3 residues: CASSQAGSETQYF.

The CDR3 here is CASSLQVGEAGELFF. The chain joins TRBV5-1 to TRBJ2-2. Germline-derived CDR1 and CDR2 are SGHRS and YFSETQ. This CDR3 has 15 amino acids. The entire variable domain, with the rest obtained from reference TRBV5-1 and TRBJ2-2, is as follows: KAGVTQTPRYLIKTRGQQVTLSCSPISGHRSVSWYQQTPGQGLQFLFEYFSETQRNKGNFPGRFSGRQFSNSRSEMNVSTLELGDSALYLCASSLQVGEAGELFFGEGSRLTVL.

This chain uses TRBV28 with TRBJ1-6; no DNA is available, so the TRBD1 call from TCRdb remains unchecked. Germline V CDR1 and CDR2: MDHEN, SYDVKM. The CDR3 consists of 14 residues. The chain's CDR3 is CASRTGTVNSPLHF.

The chain is built from TRBV28 and TRBJ2-3; TCRdb gives TRBD1 as the D gene, but with no DNA this cannot be confirmed. Germline V CDR1 and CDR2: MDHEN, SYDVKM. CDR3 size: 16 residues. CDR3 residues: CASSLWGQGSTDTQYF.

This chain uses TRBV6-1 with TRBJ2-7. From germline, CDR1 is MNHNS and CDR2 SASEGT. CDR3 length: 14 residues. The chain's CDR3 is CASRALRPPYEQYF.

The chain carries TRBV5-1 and TRBJ1-6. The length of the CDR3 is 13 residues. Per germline, CDR1 SGHRS and CDR2 YFSETQ. The CDR3 sequence is CASSLLEGSPLHF.

This chain joins TRBV5-6 and TRBJ1-1; without DNA, the TCRdb call of TRBD1 cannot be checked. The CDR3 length is 18 residues. Germline V gene lookup returns CDR1 SGHDT and CDR2 YYEEEE. The CDR3 sequence: CASSSSGSPWELNTEAFF.